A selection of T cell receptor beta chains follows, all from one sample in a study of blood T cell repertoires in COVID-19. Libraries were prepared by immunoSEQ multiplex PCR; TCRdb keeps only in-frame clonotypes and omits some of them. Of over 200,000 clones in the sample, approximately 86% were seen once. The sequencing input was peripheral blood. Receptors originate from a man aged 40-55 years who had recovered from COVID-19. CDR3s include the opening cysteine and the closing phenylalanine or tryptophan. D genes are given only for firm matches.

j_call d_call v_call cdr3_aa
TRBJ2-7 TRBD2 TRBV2 CASGGTSGRGEQYF
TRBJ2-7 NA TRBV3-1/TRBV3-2 CASSQKGSTGMAYEQYF
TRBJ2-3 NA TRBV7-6 CASSLGLGADTQYF
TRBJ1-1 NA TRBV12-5 CATAGGNTEAFF
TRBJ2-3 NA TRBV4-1 CASSPEGASTDTQYF
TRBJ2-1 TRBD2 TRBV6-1 CASSDASGILNEQFF
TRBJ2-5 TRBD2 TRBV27 CASSLRSGTSARETQYF
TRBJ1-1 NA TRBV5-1 CASRATAGNTEAFF
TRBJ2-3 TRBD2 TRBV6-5 CASRTGGGESDTQYF
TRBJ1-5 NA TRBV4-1 CASSDYTNQPQHF
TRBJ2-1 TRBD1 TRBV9 CASSARDSRNEQFF
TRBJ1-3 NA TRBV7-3 CASSERGLSGNTIYF
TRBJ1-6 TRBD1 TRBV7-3 CASSPIPRGRNSPLHF
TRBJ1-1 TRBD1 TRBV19 CASRTGGRGNTEAFF
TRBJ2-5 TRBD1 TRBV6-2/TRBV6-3 CASSIRGQRQETQYF
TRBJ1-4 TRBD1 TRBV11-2 CASSLDWTGTNEKLFF
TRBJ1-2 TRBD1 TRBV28 CASSLTGAYGYTF
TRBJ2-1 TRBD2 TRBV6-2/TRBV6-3 CASSPPGVLAGGGEQFF
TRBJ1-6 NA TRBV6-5 CASSETGYSPLHF
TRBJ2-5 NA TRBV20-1 CSARDFETQYF